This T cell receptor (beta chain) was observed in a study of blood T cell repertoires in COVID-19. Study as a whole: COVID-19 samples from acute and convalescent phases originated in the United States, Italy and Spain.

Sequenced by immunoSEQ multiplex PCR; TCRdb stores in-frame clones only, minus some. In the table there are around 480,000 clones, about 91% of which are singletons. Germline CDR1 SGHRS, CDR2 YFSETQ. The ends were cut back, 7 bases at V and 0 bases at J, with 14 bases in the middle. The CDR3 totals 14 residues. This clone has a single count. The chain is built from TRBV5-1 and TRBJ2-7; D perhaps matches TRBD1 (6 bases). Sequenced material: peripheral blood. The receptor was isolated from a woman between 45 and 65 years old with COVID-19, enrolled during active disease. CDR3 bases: TGCGCCAGCTCCACAGGGCCGAGCTCCTACGAGCAGTACTTC. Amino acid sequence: CASSTGPSSYEQYF.